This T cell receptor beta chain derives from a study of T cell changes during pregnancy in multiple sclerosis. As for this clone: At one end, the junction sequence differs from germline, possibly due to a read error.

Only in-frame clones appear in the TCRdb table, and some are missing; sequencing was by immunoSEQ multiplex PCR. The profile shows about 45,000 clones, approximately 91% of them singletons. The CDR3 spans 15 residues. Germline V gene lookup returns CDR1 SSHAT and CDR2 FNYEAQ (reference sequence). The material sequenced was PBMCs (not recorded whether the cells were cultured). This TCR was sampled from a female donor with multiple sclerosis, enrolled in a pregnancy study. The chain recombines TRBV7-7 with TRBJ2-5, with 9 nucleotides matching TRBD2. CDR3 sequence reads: CASSFAAGGQETQYF. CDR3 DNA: TGTGCTAGCAGCTTTGCAGCGGGAGGACAAGAGACCCAGTACTTC. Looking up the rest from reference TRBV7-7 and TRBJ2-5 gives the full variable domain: GAGVSQSPRYKVTKRGQDVTLRCDPISSHATLYWYQQALGQGPEFLTYFNYEAQPDKSGLPSDRFSAERPEGSISTLTIQRTEQRDSAMYRCASSFAAGGQETQYFGPGTRLLVL.